These 19 T cell receptor beta chains came from one sample sequenced in a study of graft-versus-host responses after intestinal transplantation. Produced via immunoSEQ multiplex PCR; TCRdb's table is partial and in-frame only. The sample has just over 20,000 clones, roughly nine tenths seen once; the top ten hold 4.5% to 5.5%. The sample consisted of PBMCs, taken about 63 days after intestinal transplantation. These receptors were collected from a human patient who received an intestinal transplant, so some T cells may come from the graft donor.

J is TRBJ2-7 and V is TRBV4-3, with 10 positions matching TRBD2. The V gene end was trimmed by 4 bases and the J gene end by 2 bases; junction bases not matched to a gene: 2. Germline lookup yields CDR1 LGHNA and CDR2 YSLEER. The CDR3 runs 14 residues. The DNA for the CDR3 is TGCGCCAGCAGCCTAACTAGCGGGGCCTACGAGCAGTACTTC. Translated: CASSLTSGAYEQYF.

The V and J genes are TRBV7-2 and TRBJ1-2; D call uncertain. From germline, CDR1 is SGHTA and CDR2 FQGNSA. The CDR3 is made up of 15 amino acids. V was shortened by 5 bases and J by 5 bases, with 18 bases between the two germline ends. CDR3 DNA sequence: TGTGCCAGCAGCACCCGGGCCAACTCCGTGTATGGCTACACCTTC. It translates to CASSTRANSVYGYTF.

This clone has a handful of counts. V and J are TRBV7-9 and TRBJ2-7; 9 nucleotides line up with TRBD1. The CDR3 runs to 13 residues. Germline V gene lookup returns CDR1 SEHNR and CDR2 FQNEAQ (reference sequence). J was trimmed by 3 bases and V by 9 bases; bases with no gene match: 6. This CDR3 reads CASMPGQGYEQYF. CDR3 DNA sequence: TGTGCCAGTATGCCGGGACAGGGCTACGAGCAGTACTTC.

The gene calls are TRBV4-1 and TRBJ2-1; the D gene is possibly TRBD1 (6 bases). The V gene lost 0 bases and the J gene lost 3 bases, with 18 bases spanning the gap. This CDR3 is built from 18 residues. The germline gives CDR1 MGHRA, CDR2 YSYEKL. The CDR3 loop is CASSQDQPQGHYYNEQFF. CDR3 in DNA: TGCGCCAGCAGCCAAGATCAGCCCCAGGGGCATTACTACAATGAGCAGTTCTTC.

The chain uses TRBV12-5 and TRBJ2-5; D is possibly TRBD2 (6 bases). Germline CDR1 LGHNT, CDR2 FRNRAP. The length of the CDR3 is 17 residues. V shed 0 bases and J shed 2 bases, with 16 bases lying between them. CDR3 DNA sequence: TGTGCTAGTGGTTTGGTACGGCTGGCTAGCGCACAAGAGACCCAGTACTTC. Its protein is CASGLVRLASAQETQYF.

V is TRBV6-5 and J is TRBJ1-1; no clear D gene. Deletions cut 5 bases from V and 3 bases from J, with 10 bases between. The CDR3 spans 13 residues. CDR1 and CDR2 from the germline V gene are MNHEY and SVGAGI. The CDR3 protein is CASSPDGHTEAFF. In DNA form, the CDR3 reads TGTGCCAGCAGTCCGGACGGTCACACTGAAGCTTTCTTT.

This clone appeared once. The V gene is TRBV2, the J gene TRBJ2-7; D is unresolved. The ends were cut back, 1 base at V and 0 bases at J, with 10 bases in the middle. CDR1 is SNHLY and CDR2 is FYNNEI in the germline V gene. The length of the CDR3 is 15 residues. In DNA form, the CDR3 reads TGTGCCAGCAGTGAAGGGCAGCCGAGCTCCTACGAGCAGTACTTC. This translates into CASSEGQPSSYEQYF.

The gene calls are TRBV14 and TRBJ2-5, with D perhaps matching TRBD1 (6 bases). With the DNA end fitting TRBJ2-7 better, the J assignment may be wrong. The CDR3 runs to 13 residues. Germline-derived CDR1 and CDR2 are SGHDN and FVKESK. CDR3 sequence reads: CASSPLGGYEQYF. In DNA, the CDR3 is TGTGCCAGCAGCCCGCTAGGGGGCTACGAGCAGTACTTC.

The rearrangement joins TRBV9 to TRBJ2-6, with D uncertain. V was cut by 4 bases and J by 4 bases, with 12 bases left in between. The germline V gene has CDR1 SGDLS and CDR2 YYNGEE. The CDR3 totals 15 residues. The CDR3 region is CASSNGPLGANVLTF. CDR3 nucleotides: TGTGCCAGCAGCAATGGACCCCTGGGGGCCAACGTCCTGACTTTC.

The CDR3 loop reads CASSLAAQGASEKLFF. The CDR3 region has the DNA TGTGCCAGCAGCTTAGCAGCACAGGGAGCTAGTGAAAAACTGTTTTTT. The chain recombines TRBV7-9 with TRBJ1-4; tentatively, D is TRBD1 (6 bases). This CDR3 is built from 16 residues. Trimming left V 0 bases short and J 7 bases short, with 15 bases between. From germline, CDR1 is SEHNR and CDR2 FQNEAQ (reference sequence).

V usage is TRBV11-1 and J usage is TRBJ2-7; D tentatively fits TRBD1 or TRBD2 (5 bases each). This CDR3 spans 13 amino acids. Germline V CDR1 and CDR2: SGHAT, FQDESV (reference sequence). Trimming removed 6 bases at V and 3 bases at J, with 12 bases between. The DNA of the CDR3 is TGTGCCAGCAGACGGGACCCAGACTACGAGCAGTACTTC. Protein: CASRRDPDYEQYF.

J is TRBJ1-5 and V is TRBV10-3; D may be TRBD1 (5 bases). Trimming took off 8 bases at V and 7 bases at J, with 15 bases between the two ends. The CDR3 has 13 residues. Germline CDR1 is ENHRY and CDR2 is SYGVKD. CDR3 in amino acids: CAIGGGGNQPQHF. The CDR3 DNA sequence: TGTGCCATCGGTGGGGGAGGGAACCAGCCCCAGCATTTT.

This chain uses TRBV4-3 with TRBJ1-6, with 8 bases identical to TRBD1. Germline V gives CDR1 LGHNA, CDR2 YSLEER. CDR3 size: 16 residues. Trimming cost V 0 bases and J 6 bases; bases outside gene matches: 4. The CDR3 bases are TGCGCCAGCAGCCAAGATTCAGGGGGCTTTAATTCACCCCTCCACTTT. This sequence encodes CASSQDSGGFNSPLHF.

The V gene is TRBV13, the J gene TRBJ1-1; 7 nucleotides agree with TRBD1. The trim removed 6 bases at V and 5 bases at J, leaving 3 bases unmatched. Germline CDR1 reads PRHDT; CDR2 reads FYEKMQ (reference sequence). This CDR3 has 12 residues. Here the CDR3 DNA reads TGTGCCAGCAGACAACAGGGGACTGAAGCTTTCTTT. Residues: CASRQQGTEAFF.

V and J are TRBV10-2 and TRBJ2-1; perhaps TRBD2 as D (6 bases). V lost 10 bases and J 8 bases, leaving 18 bases between the germline ends. Germline V lookup: CDR1 WSHSY, CDR2 SAAADI. The CDR3 spans 13 residues. CDR3 sequence: CATSFGGWDEQFF. The DNA of the CDR3 is TGCGCCACATCATTCGGGGGATGGGATGAGCAGTTCTTC.

The rearrangement joins TRBV7-6 to TRBJ2-5, with a possible D match to TRBD1 (6 bases). The CDR3 covers 15 residues. CDR1 is SGHVS, CDR2 FNYEAQ, per germline. V lost 5 bases and J lost 5, with 18 bases in between. The CDR3 loop reads CASSPLDSQGETQYF. CDR3 in DNA: TGTGCCAGCAGCCCCTTGGACTCTCAGGGGGAGACCCAGTACTTC.

The chain recombines TRBV28 with TRBJ2-5; 8 nucleotides line up with TRBD2. The last part of the DNA fits TRBJ2-7 better; the J call may be wrong. In germline, CDR1 is MDHEN, CDR2 SYDVKM. This CDR3 is built from 12 residues. CDR3 in DNA: TGTGCCAGCACCTCCGGGGGGGGCGAGCAGTACTTC. Its translation is CASTSGGGEQYF.

The chain uses TRBV7-2 and TRBJ2-7, with 7 bases lining up with TRBD1. The CDR3 runs to 13 residues. With V trimmed by 4 bases and J by 5 bases, 5 bases remained unmatched. CDR1 and CDR2 (germline): SGHTA, FQGNSA. CDR3 sequence reads: CASSSLTGNEQYF. The CDR3 DNA follows: TGTGCCAGCAGCTCCCTGACAGGGAACGAGCAGTACTTC.

The chain combines TRBV4-3 with TRBJ2-1, with 9 bases aligning to TRBD2. Unmatched junction bases numbered 7, after V lost 0 bases and J lost 7 bases. This CDR3 has 16 amino acids. The germline gives CDR1 LGHNA, CDR2 YSLEER. The DNA for the CDR3 is TGCGCCAGCAGCCAAGATGCGGGGGGGCCGGGGAATGAGCAGTTCTTC. Its translation is CASSQDAGGPGNEQFF.